These T cell receptor beta chains were read from a single sample in a study of OX40 agonist ivuxolimab in advanced cancers. TCRdb keeps only in-frame clones here, not all; method: immunoSEQ multiplex PCR. The sample yields approximately 54,000 clones, about 91% seen once. The specimen comprised CD4+ or CD8+ T cells sorted from blood, sampled in a trial of the OX40 agonist ivuxolimab. Source of these receptors: an adult with an advanced solid tumor such as melanoma, head and neck, liver or kidney cancer. The CDR3 runs from the conserved cysteine through the conserved F or W. The D gene is left open where the match is weak. Size is stated for part of the rows, as once, few or many counts, or as a class when the clone is expanded.

>TRBJ1-5|-|15|TRBV27|-
CASSLIQGNNQPQHF
TGTGCCAGCAGTTTAATACAGGGTAATAACCAGCCCCAGCATTTT
>TRBJ2-1|-|15|TRBV4-1|TRBD2
CASSLSGGSYNEQFF
TGCGCCAGCAGTCTTAGCGGGGGGTCCTACAATGAGCAGTTCTTC
>TRBJ2-7|-|14|TRBV5-4|TRBD2
CASSGLGGGHEQYF
TGTGCCAGCAGTGGACTAGGAGGTGGCCACGAGCAGTACTTC
>TRBJ2-1|-|15|TRBV6-4|TRBD2
CASSLAGGLYNEQFF
TGTGCCAGCAGCTTAGCGGGGGGCCTTTACAATGAGCAGTTCTTC
>TRBJ2-1|-|12|TRBV2|-
CARGGRRDEQFF
TGTGCCAGAGGGGGGCGCAGGGATGAGCAGTTCTTC
>TRBJ2-1|-|13|TRBV9|TRBD1
CASSLTGAHEQFF
TGTGCCAGCAGCCTCACAGGGGCACATGAGCAGTTCTTC
>TRBJ1-3|-|19|TRBV14|-
CASSQTTNGNLSSGNTIYF
TGTGCCAGCAGCCAGACCACTAACGGGAACTTGTCCTCTGGAAACACCATATATTTT
>TRBJ2-3|-|13|TRBV27|-
CASSFIGTDTQYF
TGTGCCAGCAGTTTCATTGGCACAGATACGCAGTATTTT
>TRBJ1-4|-|13|TRBV29-1|-
CSVVTPRGEKLFF
TGCAGCGTTGTAACTCCTCGGGGTGAAAAACTGTTTTTT
>TRBJ1-5|-|14|TRBV15|-
CATSRNSVHQPQHF
TGTGCCACCAGCAGAAACAGCGTTCACCAGCCCCAGCATTTT
>TRBJ2-1|-|16|TRBV2|TRBD2
CASSEAGLAGVYEQFF
TGTGCCAGCAGTGAAGCTGGACTAGCGGGAGTGTATGAGCAGTTCTTC
>TRBJ2-1|-|11|TRBV27|-
CASATYNEQFF
TGTGCCAGCGCAACCTACAATGAGCAGTTCTTC
>TRBJ1-1|-|14|TRBV10-3|-
CAISESGLNTEAFF
TGTGCCATCAGTGAGTCGGGGCTGAACACTGAAGCTTTCTTT
>TRBJ1-1|-|17|TRBV7-9|-
CASSLSPIGGMNTEAFF
TGTGCCAGCAGCTTAAGCCCCATCGGGGGCATGAACACTGAAGCTTTCTTT
>TRBJ2-1|-|14|TRBV6-5|-
CASSYQRDTAEQFF
TGTGCCAGCAGTTACCAGCGGGACACAGCTGAGCAGTTCTTC
>TRBJ2-1|-|15|TRBV7-6|TRBD2
CASSAGTSGGNEQFF
TGTGCCAGCAGCGCCGGGACTAGCGGAGGCAATGAGCAGTTCTTC
>TRBJ1-1|few|12|TRBV30|-
CAWSVTNTEAFF
TGTGCCTGGAGTGTAACGAACACTGAAGCTTTCTTT
>TRBJ1-2|-|15|TRBV7-9|-
CASSSDMGVLYGYTF
TGTGCCAGCAGCTCGGACATGGGCGTCCTTTATGGCTACACCTTC
>TRBJ1-5|-|14|TRBV7-9|TRBD1
CASSFGQGDQPQHF
TGTGCCAGCAGCTTTGGACAGGGAGACCAGCCCCAGCATTTT
>TRBJ2-1|-|15|TRBV6-5|TRBD2
CASRLLAGEYNEQFF
TGTGCCAGCAGATTACTAGCGGGAGAATACAATGAGCAGTTCTTC
>TRBJ1-3|-|15|TRBV13|-
CASSRRAISGNTIYF
TGTGCCAGCAGTAGGCGGGCAATCTCTGGAAACACCATATATTTT
>TRBJ1-6|-|15|TRBV4-1|TRBD1
CASSQGRGRGFPLHF
TGCGCCAGCAGCCAGGGGAGGGGGCGAGGTTTCCCCCTCCACTTT
>TRBJ1-5|-|15|TRBV15|-
CATSRAQGYGQPQHF
TGTGCCACCAGCAGAGCCCAGGGATATGGTCAGCCCCAGCATTTT
>TRBJ1-2|-|14|TRBV6-5|-
CASSYSGGVYGYTF
TGTGCCAGCAGTTACTCTGGGGGGGTCTATGGCTACACCTTC